The source of this T cell receptor (beta chain) is a study of PD-L1 blockade in urothelial cancer. Study information: Treatment start was followed by blood analysis at 3 weeks (second dose) and again at 6 weeks.

The CDR3 consists of 16 residues. V was pared by 3 bases and J by 8 bases, with 10 bases of the junction left unmatched. Germline V lookup: CDR1 LNHDA, CDR2 SQIVND (reference sequence). Libraries were prepared by immunoSEQ multiplex PCR; TCRdb keeps only in-frame clonotypes and omits some of them. The table records 30,000 to 50,000 clones, roughly 92% of them present only once. The sample's time point: pretreatment peripheral blood. It was locally advanced or metastatic urothelial carcinoma that patients had. The receptor comes from a woman aged 55-70 years with urothelial cancer. The material sequenced was PBMCs, taken around atezolizumab (anti-PD-L1) treatment. The chain employs TRBV19 and TRBJ1-4; 9 nucleotides align to TRBD1. The CDR3 nucleotides read TGTGCCAGTAGTATCGAGGGGGGACAGGGCCCCGAAAAACTGTTTTTT. This encodes CASSIEGGQGPEKLFF.